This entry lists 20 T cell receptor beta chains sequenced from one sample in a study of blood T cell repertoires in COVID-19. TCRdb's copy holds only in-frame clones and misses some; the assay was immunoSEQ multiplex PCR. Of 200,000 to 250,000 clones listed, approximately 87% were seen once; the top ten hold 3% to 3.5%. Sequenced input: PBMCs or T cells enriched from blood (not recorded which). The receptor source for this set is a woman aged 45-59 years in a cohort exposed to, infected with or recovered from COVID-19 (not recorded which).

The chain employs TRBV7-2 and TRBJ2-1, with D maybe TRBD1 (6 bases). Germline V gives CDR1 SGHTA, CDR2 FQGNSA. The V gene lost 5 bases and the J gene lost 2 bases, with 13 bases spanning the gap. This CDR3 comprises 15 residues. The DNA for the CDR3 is TGTGCCAGCAGCCCTTTGGGGACAACCTACAATGAGCAGTTCTTC. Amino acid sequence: CASSPLGTTYNEQFF.

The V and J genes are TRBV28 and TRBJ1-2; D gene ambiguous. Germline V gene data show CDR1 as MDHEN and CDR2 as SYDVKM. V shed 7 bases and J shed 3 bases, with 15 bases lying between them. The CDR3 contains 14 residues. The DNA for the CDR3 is TGTGCCAGCACTAGATCCGGAGCATACTATGGCTACACCTTC. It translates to CASTRSGAYYGYTF.

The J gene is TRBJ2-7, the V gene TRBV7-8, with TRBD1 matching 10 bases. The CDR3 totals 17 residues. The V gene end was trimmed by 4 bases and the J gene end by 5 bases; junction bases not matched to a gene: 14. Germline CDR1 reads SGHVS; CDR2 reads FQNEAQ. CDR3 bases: TGTGCCAGCAGCTCACCCACCGGGACAGGGGCGACGCACGAGCAGTACTTC. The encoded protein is CASSSPTGTGATHEQYF.

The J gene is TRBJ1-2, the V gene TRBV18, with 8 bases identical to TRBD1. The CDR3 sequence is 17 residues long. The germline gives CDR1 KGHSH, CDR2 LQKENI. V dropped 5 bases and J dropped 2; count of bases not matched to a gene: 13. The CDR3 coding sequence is TGTGCCAGCTCATTCGGACAGGGTGGCCGACTAAACTATGGCTACACCTTC. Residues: CASSFGQGGRLNYGYTF.

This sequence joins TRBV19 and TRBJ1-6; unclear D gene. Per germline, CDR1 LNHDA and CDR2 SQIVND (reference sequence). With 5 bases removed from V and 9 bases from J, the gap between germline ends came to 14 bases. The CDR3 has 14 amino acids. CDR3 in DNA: TGTGCCAGTAGTTCCGTCCAGGTTCCTTCACCCCTCCACTTT. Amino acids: CASSSVQVPSPLHF. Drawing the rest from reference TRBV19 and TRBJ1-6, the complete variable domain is DGGITQSPKYLFRKEGQNVTLSCEQNLNHDAMYWYRQDPGQGLRLIYYSQIVNDFQKGDIAEGYSVSREKKESFPLTVTSAQKNPTAFYLCASSSVQVPSPLHFGNGTRLTVT.

The CDR3 protein is CSASQFSIQQPQHF. CDR3 bases: TGCAGTGCTAGTCAGTTTTCCATCCAACAGCCCCAGCATTTT. The chain has TRBV20-1 and TRBJ1-5; no firm D call. The germline V gene has CDR1 DFQATT and CDR2 SNEGSKA (reference sequence). V was cut by 3 bases and J by 7 bases, with 16 bases left in between. The CDR3 sequence is 14 residues long.

For the CDR3, the DNA is TGCGCCAGCAGCTTTATCCAGGGGGCGAGTGAAAAACTGTTTTTT. This translates into CASSFIQGASEKLFF. The chain employs TRBV5-1 and TRBJ1-4, with 8 positions matching TRBD1. The CDR3 sequence is 15 residues long. CDR1 SGHRS and CDR2 YFSETQ come from the germline V gene. The V gene end was trimmed by 2 bases and the J gene end by 7 bases; junction bases not matched to a gene: 7.

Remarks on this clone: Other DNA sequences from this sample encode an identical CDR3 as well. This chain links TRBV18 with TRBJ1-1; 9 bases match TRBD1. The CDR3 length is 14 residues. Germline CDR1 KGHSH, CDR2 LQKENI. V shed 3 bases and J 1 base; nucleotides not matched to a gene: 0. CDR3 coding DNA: TGTGCCAGCTCACCGGGACAGGGGAACACTGAAGCTTTCTTT. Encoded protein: CASSPGQGNTEAFF.

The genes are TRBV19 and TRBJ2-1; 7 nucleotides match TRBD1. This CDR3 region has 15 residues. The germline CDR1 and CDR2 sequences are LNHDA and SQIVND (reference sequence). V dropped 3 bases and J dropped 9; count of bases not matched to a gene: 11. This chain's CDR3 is CASSIWAGGNGEQFF. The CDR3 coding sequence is TGTGCCAGTAGTATTTGGGCAGGGGGTAACGGTGAGCAGTTCTTC.

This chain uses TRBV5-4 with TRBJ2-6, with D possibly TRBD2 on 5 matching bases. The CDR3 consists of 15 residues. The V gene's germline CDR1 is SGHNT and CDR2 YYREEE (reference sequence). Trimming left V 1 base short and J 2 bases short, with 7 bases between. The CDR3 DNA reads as TGTGCCAGCAGCTTGCGGGGTCCTGGGGCCAACGTCCTGACTTTC. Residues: CASSLRGPGANVLTF.

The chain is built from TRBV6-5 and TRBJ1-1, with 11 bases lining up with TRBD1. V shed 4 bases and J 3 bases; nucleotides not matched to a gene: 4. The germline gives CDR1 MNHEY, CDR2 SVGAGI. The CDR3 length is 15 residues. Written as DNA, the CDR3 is TGTGCCAGCAGTTCCCAGGGACAGGGGGACACTGAAGCTTTCTTT. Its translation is CASSSQGQGDTEAFF.

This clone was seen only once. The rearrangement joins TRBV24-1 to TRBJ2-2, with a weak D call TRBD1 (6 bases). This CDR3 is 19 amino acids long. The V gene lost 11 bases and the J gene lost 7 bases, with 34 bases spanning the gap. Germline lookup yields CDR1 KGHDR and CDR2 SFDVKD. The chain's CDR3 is CAIQDGGPFRGWSIGELFF. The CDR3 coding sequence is TGTGCCATACAGGATGGGGGCCCGTTCCGGGGCTGGTCCATCGGGGAGCTGTTTTTT.

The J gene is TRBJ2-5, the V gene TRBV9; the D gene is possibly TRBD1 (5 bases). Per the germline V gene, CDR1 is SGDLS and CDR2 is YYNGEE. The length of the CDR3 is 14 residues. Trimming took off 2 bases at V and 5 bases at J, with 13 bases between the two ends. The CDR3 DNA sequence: TGTGCCAGCAGCGTGGAAGGGGCCGGGGAGACCCAGTACTTC. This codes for CASSVEGAGETQYF.

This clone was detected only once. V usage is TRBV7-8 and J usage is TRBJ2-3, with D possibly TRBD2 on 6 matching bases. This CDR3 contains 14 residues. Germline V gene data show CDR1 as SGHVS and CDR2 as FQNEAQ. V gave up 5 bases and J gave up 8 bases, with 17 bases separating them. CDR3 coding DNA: TGTGCCAGCAGCGGCCCTCGTTGGGGGGTTACGCAGTATTTT. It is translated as CASSGPRWGVTQYF.

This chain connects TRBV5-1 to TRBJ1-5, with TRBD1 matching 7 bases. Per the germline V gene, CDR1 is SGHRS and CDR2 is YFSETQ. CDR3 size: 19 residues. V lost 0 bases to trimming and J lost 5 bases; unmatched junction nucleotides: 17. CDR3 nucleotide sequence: TGCGCCAGCAGCTTGGGAAATGAGGGGGCGCGGAGGCCCCATCAGCCCCAGCATTTT. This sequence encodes CASSLGNEGARRPHQPQHF. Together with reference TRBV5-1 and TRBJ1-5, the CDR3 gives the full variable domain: KAGVTQTPRYLIKTRGQQVTLSCSPISGHRSVSWYQQTPGQGLQFLFEYFSETQRNKGNFPGRFSGRQFSNSRSEMNVSTLELGDSALYLCASSLGNEGARRPHQPQHFGDGTRLSIL.

CDR3 amino acids: CASSLNSYTEAFF. CDR3 coding DNA: TGTGCCAGCAGCTTAAATTCCTACACTGAAGCTTTCTTT. V is TRBV11-2 and J is TRBJ1-1; unclear D gene. The germline V gene has CDR1 SGHAT and CDR2 FQNNGV. Trimming shortened V by 2 bases and J by 3 bases, and 7 bases separated the two germline ends. The CDR3 consists of 13 residues.

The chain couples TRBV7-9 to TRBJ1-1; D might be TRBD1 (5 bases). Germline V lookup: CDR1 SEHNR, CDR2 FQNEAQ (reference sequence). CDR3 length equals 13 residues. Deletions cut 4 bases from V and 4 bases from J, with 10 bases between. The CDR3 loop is CASSYQGGTEAFF. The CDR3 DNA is TGTGCCAGCAGCTACCAGGGAGGCACTGAAGCTTTCTTT.

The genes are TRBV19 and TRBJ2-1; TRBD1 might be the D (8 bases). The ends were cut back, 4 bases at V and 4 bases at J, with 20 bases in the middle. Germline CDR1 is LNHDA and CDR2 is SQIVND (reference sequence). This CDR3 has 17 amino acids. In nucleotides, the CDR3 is TGTGCCAGTAGTAGCGGGGCCAGGGGGCGGGGGTACAATGAGCAGTTCTTC. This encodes CASSSGARGRGYNEQFF.

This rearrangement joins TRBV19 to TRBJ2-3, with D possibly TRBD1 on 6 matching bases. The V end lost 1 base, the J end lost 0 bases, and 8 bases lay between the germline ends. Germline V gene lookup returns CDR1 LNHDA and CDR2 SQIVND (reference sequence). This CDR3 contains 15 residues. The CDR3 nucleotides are TGTGCCAGTAGTATAGGCAGGGGTAGCACAGATACGCAGTATTTT. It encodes CASSIGRGSTDTQYF.

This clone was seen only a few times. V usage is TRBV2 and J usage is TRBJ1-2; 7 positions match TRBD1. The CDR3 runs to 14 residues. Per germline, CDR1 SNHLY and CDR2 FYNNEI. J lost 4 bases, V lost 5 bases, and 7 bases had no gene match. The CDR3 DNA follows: TGTGCCAGCAGTAGACAGCCAGGGGGCTATGGCTACACCTTC. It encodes CASSRQPGGYGYTF.